This T cell receptor (beta chain) was observed in a study of T cells in Graves' hyperthyroidism and ophthalmopathy. The CDR3 regions of TCR beta were amplified from RNA transcripts. An initial round of RT-PCR targeting the TCR CDR3 relied on the HTBI primer set. MiXCR, run by TCRdb on the multiplex PCR reads, gives a single entry per CDR3 protein. This sample has hundreds of thousands of distinct CDR3 sequences; roughly 14% occur once, and the top ten carry over 3.5%. This clonotype was seen a few times. Used for diagnoses were clinical symptoms, serum thyroxine and TRAb, thyroid ultrasound and orbital computed tomography. Germline assignment: CDR1 SGHTA and CDR2 FQGNSA. The V end was cut by 5 bases, the J end by 7 bases, with 12 bases between. The CDR3 contains 12 residues.

This sequence was found in a woman aged 40 to 50 with Graves' ophthalmopathy. What was sequenced was blood. The chain has TRBV7-2 and TRBJ2-7; perhaps D is TRBD1 or TRBD2 (5 bases each). CDR3 sequence reads: CASSGGAGEQYF. The CDR3 DNA sequence: TGTGCCAGCAGCGGTGGGGCGGGTGAGCAGTACTTC.